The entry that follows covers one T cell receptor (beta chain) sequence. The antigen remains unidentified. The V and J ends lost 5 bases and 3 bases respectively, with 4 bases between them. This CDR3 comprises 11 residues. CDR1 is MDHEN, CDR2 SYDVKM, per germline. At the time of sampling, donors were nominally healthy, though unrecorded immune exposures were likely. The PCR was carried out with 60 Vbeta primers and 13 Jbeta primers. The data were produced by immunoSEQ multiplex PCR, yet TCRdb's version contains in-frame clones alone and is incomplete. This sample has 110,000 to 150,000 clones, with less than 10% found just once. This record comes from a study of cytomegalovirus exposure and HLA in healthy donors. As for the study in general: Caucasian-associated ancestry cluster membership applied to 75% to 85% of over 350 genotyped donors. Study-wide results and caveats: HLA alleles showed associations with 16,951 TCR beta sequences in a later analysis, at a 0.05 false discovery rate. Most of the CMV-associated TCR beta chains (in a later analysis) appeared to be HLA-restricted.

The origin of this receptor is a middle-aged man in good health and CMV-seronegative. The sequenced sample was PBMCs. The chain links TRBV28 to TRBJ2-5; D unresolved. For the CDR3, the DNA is TGTGCCAGCAGTGCGGAAGAGACCCAGTACTTC. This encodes CASSAEETQYF.